The 15 T cell receptor beta chains below come from one sample, sequenced in a study of blood T cell repertoires in COVID-19. Libraries were prepared by immunoSEQ multiplex PCR; TCRdb keeps only in-frame clonotypes and omits some of them. The table has under 300,000 clones, around nine tenths seen once. Sequenced sample: peripheral blood. All receptors derive from a woman in her sixties or seventies with active or convalescent COVID-19.

The chain is built from TRBV19 and TRBJ1-5; 7 bases are a match to TRBD1. CDR1 and CDR2 (germline): LNHDA, SQIVND (reference sequence). The CDR3 extends over 18 amino acids. Trimming at V came to 4 bases and at J to 1 base, leaving 13 bases not matched to a gene. This CDR3 is CASSTNPTGVESNQPQHF. CDR3 nucleotide sequence: TGTGCCAGTAGTACCAACCCCACAGGGGTTGAGAGCAATCAGCCCCAGCATTTT. Variable domain in full (rest from reference TRBV19 and TRBJ1-5): DGGITQSPKYLFRKEGQNVTLSCEQNLNHDAMYWYRQDPGQGLRLIYYSQIVNDFQKGDIAEGYSVSREKKESFPLTVTSAQKNPTAFYLCASSTNPTGVESNQPQHFGDGTRLSIL.

The genes are TRBV7-2 and TRBJ2-3, with D possibly being TRBD2 (6 bases). From germline, CDR1 is SGHTA and CDR2 FQGNSA. The V gene lost 3 bases and the J gene lost 1 base, with 8 bases spanning the gap. The CDR3 runs 14 residues. The CDR3 nucleotides are TGTGCCAGCAGCTTCGGCGGGGGCACAGATACGCAGTATTTT. Translation gives CASSFGGGTDTQYF.

V gene TRBV4-3 combines with J gene TRBJ2-5; the D is unclear. The CDR3 loop spans 14 amino acids. V lost 1 base to trimming and J lost 0 bases, with 6 bases between them. Germline V gene lookup returns CDR1 LGHNA and CDR2 YSLEER. Here the CDR3 DNA reads TGCGCCAGCAGCCAAGGCAGCGACCAAGAGACCCAGTACTTC. It translates to CASSQGSDQETQYF.

CDR3 residues: CASSLSISQGLVGGYTF. The DNA for the CDR3 is TGTGCCAGCAGTTTATCGATTAGTCAGGGGCTAGTGGGCGGCTACACCTTC. The V call is TRBV27, the J call TRBJ1-2; TRBD1 is a possible D gene (6 bases). V gave up 0 bases and J gave up 8 bases, with 22 bases separating them. CDR1 is MNHEY and CDR2 is SMNVEV in the germline V gene (reference sequence). The CDR3 length is 17 residues.

J is TRBJ2-3 and V is TRBV20-1; D unclear. The CDR3 extends over 11 amino acids. V was clipped by 2 bases and J by 4 bases, with 4 bases between them. The germline gives CDR1 DFQATT, CDR2 SNEGSKA (reference sequence). The CDR3 DNA reads TGCAGTGCTAGAATAGCAGATACGCAGTATTTT. It codes for CSARIADTQYF.

The J gene is TRBJ2-7, the V gene TRBV4-1, with D unclear. In germline, CDR1 is MGHRA, CDR2 YSYEKL. The CDR3 is made up of 16 amino acids. Trimming removed 0 bases from V and 0 bases from J, with 12 bases in between. CDR3 in DNA: TGCGCCAGCAGCCAAGATTACCCACTACCCTCCTACGAGCAGTACTTC. Residues: CASSQDYPLPSYEQYF.

The rearrangement uses TRBV25-1 and TRBJ1-4; no definite D call. V lost 8 bases to trimming and J lost 4 bases, with 8 bases between them. The CDR3 consists of 12 residues. From germline, CDR1 is MGHDK and CDR2 SYGVNS. CDR3 coding DNA: TGTGCCAGCCGGTCATTTAATGAAAAACTGTTTTTT. As protein: CASRSFNEKLFF.

The V and J genes are TRBV11-2 and TRBJ2-5, with 8 positions matching TRBD2. Per the germline V gene, CDR1 is SGHAT and CDR2 is FQNNGV. The CDR3 runs 17 residues. J was trimmed by 1 base and V by 0 bases; bases with no gene match: 7. CDR3 bases: TGTGCCAGCAGCTTAGACCCCAAGCGGGGGATCCAAGAGACCCAGTACTTC. Encoded protein: CASSLDPKRGIQETQYF.

The V and J genes are TRBV24-1 and TRBJ1-4; 8 bases agree with TRBD1. Trimming at V came to 3 bases and at J to 7 bases, leaving 9 bases not matched to a gene. Germline V gene data show CDR1 as KGHDR and CDR2 as SFDVKD. The CDR3 has 16 residues. CDR3 bases: TGTGCCACCAGTGATCCCCCGGGACAGGAAATTGAAAAACTGTTTTTT. This translates into CATSDPPGQEIEKLFF.

The J gene is TRBJ2-3, the V gene TRBV4-3, with 10 nucleotides matching TRBD2. With 0 bases clipped from V and 8 bases from J, the junction kept 11 bases outside the gene matches. The CDR3 runs 17 residues. CDR1 LGHNA and CDR2 YSLEER come from the germline V gene. CDR3 amino acids: CASSQELSSGGAGTQYF. The CDR3 nucleotides read TGCGCCAGCAGCCAAGAATTATCCAGCGGGGGGGCGGGTACGCAGTATTTT.

The chain recombines TRBV5-4 with TRBJ2-5; 9 nucleotides line up with TRBD2. The CDR3 extends over 15 amino acids. The trim removed 6 bases at V and 7 bases at J, leaving 13 bases unmatched. Germline V gene lookup returns CDR1 SGHNT and CDR2 YYREEE (reference sequence). The CDR3 DNA reads as TGTGCCAGCACCCCGACTAGCGGAGGATGGGGGACCCAGTACTTC. Residues: CASTPTSGGWGTQYF.

CDR3 DNA sequence: TGCGCCAGCAGCTTTGACAGGGCTGACGGGGAGCTGTTTTTT. Its protein is CASSFDRADGELFF. This sequence joins TRBV5-1 and TRBJ2-2, with 7 bases fitting TRBD1. Unmatched junction bases numbered 5, after V lost 2 bases and J lost 7 bases. Germline V gene data show CDR1 as SGHRS and CDR2 as YFSETQ. This CDR3 region has 14 residues.

This sequence joins TRBV14 and TRBJ2-2; D uncertain. V dropped 7 bases and J dropped 5 bases, with 5 bases sitting between them. Per the germline V gene, CDR1 is SGHDN and CDR2 is FVKESK. This CDR3 contains 11 residues. Here the CDR3 reads CASTRTGELFF. The CDR3 nucleotides read TGTGCCAGCACCCGGACCGGGGAGCTGTTTTTT.

This clone was recorded only once. The rearrangement uses TRBV7-9 and TRBJ1-4, with TRBD1 matching over 7 bases. Germline V CDR1 and CDR2: SEHNR, FQNEAQ (reference sequence). This CDR3 contains 15 residues. V gave up 5 bases and J gave up 7 bases; unmatched junction bases: 10. The CDR3 is CASSVSTGIGEKLFF. For the CDR3, the DNA is TGTGCCAGCAGCGTTTCGACAGGGATCGGTGAAAAACTGTTTTTT.

The chain recombines TRBV7-3 with TRBJ2-3; 8 nucleotides line up with TRBD1. Unmatched junction bases numbered 13, after V lost 5 bases and J lost 0 bases. The CDR3 is 18 amino acids. CDR1 and CDR2 (germline): SGHTA, FQGTGA. In nucleotides, the CDR3 is TGTGCCAGCAGCCCATACGCTTTGGGGACAGGAAGCACAGATACGCAGTATTTT. Translation: CASSPYALGTGSTDTQYF.